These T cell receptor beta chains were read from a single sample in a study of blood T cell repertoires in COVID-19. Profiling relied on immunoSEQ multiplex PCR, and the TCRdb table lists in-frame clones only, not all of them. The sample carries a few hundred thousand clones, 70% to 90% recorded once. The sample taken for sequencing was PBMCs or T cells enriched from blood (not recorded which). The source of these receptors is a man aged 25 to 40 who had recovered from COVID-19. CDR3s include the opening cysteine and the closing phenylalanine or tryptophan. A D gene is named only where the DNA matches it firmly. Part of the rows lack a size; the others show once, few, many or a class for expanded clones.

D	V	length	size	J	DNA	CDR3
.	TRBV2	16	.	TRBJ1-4	TGTGCCAGCAGTTACAGGGTCCCTCCTTTTAATGAAAAACTGTTTTTT	CASSYRVPPFNEKLFF
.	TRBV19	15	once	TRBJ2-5	TGTGCCAGTAGTATAGATCCGGAGTCCAGAGAGACCCAGTACTTC	CASSIDPESRETQYF
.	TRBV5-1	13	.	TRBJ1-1	TGCGCCAGCAGTAAGGAGATGAACACTGAAGCTTTCTTT	CASSKEMNTEAFF
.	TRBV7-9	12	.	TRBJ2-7	TGTGCCAGCAGCTTAACCAGCTACGAGCAGTACTTC	CASSLTSYEQYF
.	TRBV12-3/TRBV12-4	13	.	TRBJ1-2	TGTGCCAGCAGTTTGTCGACGGAGAGCGGCTACACCTTC	CASSLSTESGYTF
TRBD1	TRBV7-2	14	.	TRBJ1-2	TGTGCCAGCAGCCCAAACGGACAGGGTAGTGGCTACACCTTC	CASSPNGQGSGYTF
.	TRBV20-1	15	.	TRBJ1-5	TGCAGTGCTAGTAGGGCGGGTCTGAGCAATCAGCCCCAGCATTTT	CSASRAGLSNQPQHF
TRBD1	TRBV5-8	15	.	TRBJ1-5	TGTGCCAGCAGCACCCGACAGGGGGACAATCAGCCCCAGCATTTT	CASSTRQGDNQPQHF
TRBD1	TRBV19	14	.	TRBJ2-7	TGTGCCAGTAGTATCGGGACAGGGGGCTACGAGCAGTACTTC	CASSIGTGGYEQYF
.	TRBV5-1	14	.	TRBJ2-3	TGCGCCAGCAGCCAGGGGAGGGGCACAGATACGCAGTATTTT	CASSQGRGTDTQYF
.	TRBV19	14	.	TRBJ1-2	TGTGCCAGTAGGGAAAGACAGCGCTTCTATGGCTACACCTTC	CASRERQRFYGYTF
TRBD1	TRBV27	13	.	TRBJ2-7	TGTGCCAGCAACCCGACAGGGAGATACGAGCAGTACTTC	CASNPTGRYEQYF
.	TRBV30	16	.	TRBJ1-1	TGTGCCTGGAGTGTACCCGATGGGTCGGGGAACACTGAAGCTTTCTTT	CAWSVPDGSGNTEAFF
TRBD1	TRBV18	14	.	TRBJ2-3	TGTGCCAGCCGGGACAGGGGATCAACAGATACGCAGTATTTT	CASRDRGSTDTQYF
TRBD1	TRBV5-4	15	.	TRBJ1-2	TGTGCCAGCAGCTCCACCTCCGGGACAGCTATTGGCTACACCTTC	CASSSTSGTAIGYTF
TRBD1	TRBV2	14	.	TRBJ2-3	TGTGCCACCTGCCGGGACAGGACCACAGATACGCAGTATTTT	CATCRDRTTDTQYF
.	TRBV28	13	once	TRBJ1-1	TGTGCCAGCAGTTCTGGACAGAACACTGAAGCTTTCTTT	CASSSGQNTEAFF
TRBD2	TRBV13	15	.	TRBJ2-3	TGTGCCAGCAGCTTAATAGCGGGGTCCACAGATACGCAGTATTTT	CASSLIAGSTDTQYF
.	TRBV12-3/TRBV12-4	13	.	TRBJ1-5	TGTGCCAGCAGTTTAGGGGGGCGTCAGCCCCAGCATTTT	CASSLGGRQPQHF
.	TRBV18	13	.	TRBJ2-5	TGTGCCAGCTGGCGGGACAGCCAAGAGACCCAGTACTTC	CASWRDSQETQYF
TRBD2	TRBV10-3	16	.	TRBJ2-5	TGTGCCATCAGTGAGGCGCCGGGACTAGCACAAGAGACCCAGTACTTC	CAISEAPGLAQETQYF
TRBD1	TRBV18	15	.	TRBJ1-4	TGTGCCAGCTCACGACGGACAGGATCCTCTGAAAAACTGTTTTTT	CASSRRTGSSEKLFF
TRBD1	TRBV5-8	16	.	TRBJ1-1	TGTGCCAGCAGTTTGACAGGGATTCTCCTGAACACTGAAGCTTTCTTT	CASSLTGILLNTEAFF
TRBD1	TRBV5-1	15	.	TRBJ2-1	TGCGCCAGCAGCTTGGAGGGGGCCTCCTACAATGAGCAGTTCTTC	CASSLEGASYNEQFF
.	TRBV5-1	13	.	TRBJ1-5	TGCGCCAGCAGCGGGGGGGACGGTCAGCCCCAGCATTTT	CASSGGDGQPQHF
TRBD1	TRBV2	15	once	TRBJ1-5	TGTGCCAGCAGGGGACAGACGTATAGCAATCAGCCCCAGCATTTT	CASRGQTYSNQPQHF
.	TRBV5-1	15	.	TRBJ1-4	TGCGCCAGCAGCTTGGGCAGGGCGGCTAATGAAAAACTGTTTTTT	CASSLGRAANEKLFF
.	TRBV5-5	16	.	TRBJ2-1	TGTGCCAGCAACACACCCGGACAGAGCCCCTACAATGAGCAGTTCTTC	CASNTPGQSPYNEQFF
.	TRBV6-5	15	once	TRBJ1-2	TGTGCCAGCTCCAGAGGGGCGTGGGGGGACTATGGCTACACCTTC	CASSRGAWGDYGYTF